The 8 T cell receptor beta chains reported below all come from one sample, sequenced in a study of glioma-infiltrating T cells after dendritic cell vaccination. Profiled with immunoSEQ multiplex PCR; TCRdb holds only in-frame clones, not every one. This table holds under 70,000 clones, approximately 78% found once. Sequences were derived from blood, sampled before dendritic cell vaccination. The receptors were sampled from a human donor with glioblastoma.

The chain employs TRBV9 and TRBJ2-1, with 8 nucleotides matching TRBD2. There are 14 residues in the CDR3. Germline loops: CDR1 SGDLS, CDR2 YYNGEE. After removal of 4 bases from V and 10 bases from J, the junction contained 10 bases not matched to a gene. Here the CDR3 reads CASSISGTRWEQFF. CDR3 DNA: TGTGCCAGCAGCATATCCGGGACTAGATGGGAGCAGTTCTTC.

The rearrangement uses TRBV5-1 and TRBJ1-6, with 7 bases fitting TRBD1. CDR3 length: 15 residues. CDR1 SGHRS and CDR2 YFSETQ come from the germline V gene. V dropped 4 bases and J dropped 7; count of bases not matched to a gene: 8. This CDR3 reads CASSTSTGRNSPLHF. The CDR3 DNA reads as TGCGCCAGCAGCACCTCGACAGGGAGGAATTCACCCCTCCACTTT.

The chain is built from TRBV7-2 and TRBJ2-7; 8 bases line up with TRBD1. The CDR3 sequence is 15 residues long. Trimming cost V 1 base and J 4 bases; bases outside gene matches: 6. CDR1 is SGHTA, CDR2 FQGNSA, per germline. The CDR3 bases are TGTGCCAGCAGCTTAGAATCAGGGGGCCAGTACGAGCAGTACTTC. Encoded protein: CASSLESGGQYEQYF.

The gene calls are TRBV5-1 and TRBJ1-2; D is uncertain. Germline V lookup: CDR1 SGHRS, CDR2 YFSETQ. The CDR3 consists of 14 residues. Trimming removed 0 bases at V and 10 bases at J, with 16 bases between. CDR3 loop: CASSLDSGIIDYTF. CDR3 nucleotides: TGCGCCAGCAGCTTGGATTCGGGTATTATAGACTACACCTTC. The full variable domain, its missing parts supplied by reference TRBV5-1 and TRBJ1-2, is KAGVTQTPRYLIKTRGQQVTLSCSPISGHRSVSWYQQTPGQGLQFLFEYFSETQRNKGNFPGRFSGRQFSNSRSEMNVSTLELGDSALYLCASSLDSGIIDYTFGSGTRLTVV.

The chain links TRBV6-5 to TRBJ2-2; no clear D gene. V gave up 8 bases and J gave up 1 base, with 5 bases separating them. The CDR3 has 12 residues. Germline CDR1 MNHEY, CDR2 SVGAGI. The CDR3, as DNA: TGTGCCAGCGGCAAGAACACCGGGGAGCTGTTTTTT. Encoded protein: CASGKNTGELFF.

This clone has just a few counts. The rearrangement uses TRBV7-9 and TRBJ2-7, with D perhaps matching TRBD1 (5 bases). In germline, CDR1 is SEHNR, CDR2 FQNEAQ (reference sequence). This CDR3 spans 15 amino acids. Deletions cut 5 bases from V and 7 bases from J, with 21 bases between. CDR3 sequence: CASSPRWQMPGEQYF. The DNA of the CDR3 is TGTGCCAGCAGCCCCCGGTGGCAGATGCCAGGGGAGCAGTACTTC.

The rearrangement uses TRBV5-5 and TRBJ1-2, with D possibly being TRBD1 (5 bases). V was clipped by 4 bases and J by 2 bases, with 12 bases between them. The CDR3 has 14 residues. Germline V gene sequence: CDR1 SGHKS, CDR2 YYEKEE (reference sequence). The CDR3: CASSRDGRNYGYTF. The CDR3 DNA is TGTGCCAGCAGCCGGGACGGGAGAAACTATGGCTACACCTTC.

Here the CDR3 DNA reads TGTGCCATTCCGCAACGGACCGGGGAGCTGTTTTTT. The encoded protein is CAIPQRTGELFF. V usage is TRBV10-3 and J usage is TRBJ2-2; D is unclear. Germline V gene sequence: CDR1 ENHRY, CDR2 SYGVKD. V shed 9 bases and J shed 5 bases, with 10 bases lying between them. This CDR3 is built from 12 residues.